This TCR beta chain originates from a study of PD-L1 blockade in urothelial cancer. Study in general: Most patients, twenty-five of 29, were males with bladder-origin cancer.

V shed 7 bases and J 3 bases; nucleotides not matched to a gene: 5. Germline V gene data show CDR1 as SGHTA and CDR2 as FQGNSA. The CDR3 runs 15 residues. Notes on this clone: As yet, its antigen is unknown.

Between 1 and 8 samples, pretreatment and on-treatment, were given by each patient. Study-wide results and caveats: Clones that were tumor-associated expanded more in the blood of durable-benefit patients at 3 weeks.

The protocol was immunoSEQ multiplex PCR, while the TCRdb copy is restricted to in-frame clones and leaves out a portion. The sample includes fewer than 45,000 clones, about four fifths of them seen just once. The rearrangement uses TRBV7-2 and TRBJ2-3; 12 bases match TRBD2. The origin of this receptor is a man aged 55-75 years with urothelial cancer. The sample consisted of PBMCs, taken around atezolizumab (anti-PD-L1) treatment. As DNA, the CDR3 is TGTGCCAGCATCTCTAGCGGGGGGGCAACAGATACGCAGTATTTT. Translating gives CASISSGGATDTQYF.